This T cell receptor beta chain was identified in a study of T cells in Graves' hyperthyroidism and ophthalmopathy. The TCR beta CDR3 regions underwent amplification using RNA transcripts as the source. First-round RT-PCR of the TCR CDR3 relied on the HTBI primer set. From the multiplex PCR reads, TCRdb called clonotypes with MiXCR, one entry per CDR3 protein. The sample comprises hundreds of thousands of distinct CDR3 sequences, over 35% of which are singletons, and around 30% rests with the top ten. As regards this clonotype: Its antigen remains unidentified.

Newly diagnosed hyperthyroidism patients aged 18 to 65 years had disease lasting under 2 months. Diagnostic assessment was based on clinical symptoms, serum thyroxine and TRAb, thyroid ultrasound and orbital computed tomography. Points from the study as a whole: Separation of ophthalmopathy from stable hyperthyroidism was achieved by a 13 V-J model.

Input material: blood. The TCR was taken from a middle-aged woman with Graves' hyperthyroidism.

The CDR3 DNA follows: TGCAGCGTAGCCGACAGGGATCAGCCCCAGCATTTT. Translation gives CSVADRDQPQHF. The V call is TRBV29-1, the J call TRBJ1-5; 7 bases match TRBD1. Germline V lookup: CDR1 SQVTM, CDR2 ANQGSEA. V lost 6 bases, J lost 5 bases, and 4 bases stayed unmatched. This CDR3 region has 12 residues.